A selection of T cell receptor beta chains follows, all from one sample in a study of blood T cell repertoires in COVID-19. Sequenced by immunoSEQ multiplex PCR; TCRdb stores in-frame clones only, minus some. This table holds under 200,000 clones, approximately 89% found once. Sequencing was performed on peripheral blood. These receptors all come from a man in his 70s with acute or convalescent COVID-19. The CDR3 runs from the conserved cysteine through the conserved F or W. D genes are given only for firm matches. Clone size is given for some rows only: seen once, a few or many times, or a class if the clone is expanded.

DNA: TGTGCCAGTACCCGATCAATAGCAACCAACTATGGCTACACCTTC
CDR3: CASTRSIATNYGYTF
V: TRBV19
size: .
D: .
J: TRBJ1-2

DNA: TGCAGCGTCACCGTTGCGAGAACCTACGAGCAGTACTTC
CDR3: CSVTVARTYEQYF
V: TRBV29-1
size: .
D: .
J: TRBJ2-7

DNA: TGTGCCAGTAGCATCTATGTCACTGCGAACACTGAAGCTTTCTTT
CDR3: CASSIYVTANTEAFF
V: TRBV19
size: .
D: .
J: TRBJ1-1

DNA: TGTGCCTGGAGACGCGCTAGCGGGGGCGGCGGGGCCCAGTACTTC
CDR3: CAWRRASGGGGAQYF
V: TRBV30
size: .
D: TRBD2
J: TRBJ2-5

DNA: TGTGCCAGCAGCCCTAGCCCCAGCTCCTACAATGAGCAGTTCTTC
CDR3: CASSPSPSSYNEQFF
V: TRBV4-2
size: .
D: .
J: TRBJ2-1

DNA: TGTGCCAGCGGCCTGGCGACAGGTGTCCAACAACGGGGCTACGAGCAGTACTTC
CDR3: CASGLATGVQQRGYEQYF
V: TRBV7-6
size: .
D: .
J: TRBJ2-7

DNA: TGCGCCAGCAGCTTGAATGTCGATACGGGCACCGGGGAGCTGTTTTTT
CDR3: CASSLNVDTGTGELFF
V: TRBV5-1
size: once
D: .
J: TRBJ2-2

DNA: TGTGCCTGGAGATGGGGCTCTAATGCTGAAGCTTTCTTT
CDR3: CAWRWGSNAEAFF
V: TRBV30
size: .
D: .
J: TRBJ1-1

DNA: TGTGCCAGCAGTTTTGTAGCGGGAGCCTACAATGAGCAGTTCTTC
CDR3: CASSFVAGAYNEQFF
V: TRBV28
size: once
D: TRBD2
J: TRBJ2-1

DNA: TGTGCCAGCAGCTTATCAGGGGGACGTTCAGAAGGGAAAGCTTTCTTT
CDR3: CASSLSGGRSEGKAFF
V: TRBV5-6
size: .
D: TRBD1
J: TRBJ1-1

DNA: TGTGCCAGCTCATACAGCTATGGCTACACCTTC
CDR3: CASSYSYGYTF
V: TRBV18
size: .
D: .
J: TRBJ1-2

DNA: TGTGCCAGCAGCTTCGGACAGGGCCCACAGCCCCAGCATTTT
CDR3: CASSFGQGPQPQHF
V: TRBV5-5
size: .
D: TRBD1
J: TRBJ1-5

DNA: TGTGCCAGCAGTAGACAGAACTACGAGCAGTACTTC
CDR3: CASSRQNYEQYF
V: TRBV2
size: .
D: .
J: TRBJ2-7

DNA: TGTGCCAGCAGCACCGGGACAGCAGGGGCCAACGTCCTGACTTTC
CDR3: CASSTGTAGANVLTF
V: TRBV27
size: once
D: TRBD1
J: TRBJ2-6

DNA: TGCAGCGTTGCGGGACAGGGATATGGCTACACCTTC
CDR3: CSVAGQGYGYTF
V: TRBV29-1
size: .
D: TRBD1
J: TRBJ1-2

DNA: TGTGCCAGCAGTCCCGACAGGTTTACTGGAAACACCATATATTTT
CDR3: CASSPDRFTGNTIYF
V: TRBV6-5
size: .
D: .
J: TRBJ1-3

DNA: TGCGCCAGCAGCTTGGTACTAGCGGGAGCGGAAGAGCAGTACTTC
CDR3: CASSLVLAGAEEQYF
V: TRBV5-1
size: .
D: TRBD2
J: TRBJ2-7

DNA: TGCGCCAGCAGCTTGAATCCGGGGACCGGGGAGCTGTTTTTT
CDR3: CASSLNPGTGELFF
V: TRBV5-1
size: few
D: .
J: TRBJ2-2

DNA: TGTGCCAGCAGCTCCTCGACAGGGTACACTGAAGCTTTCTTT
CDR3: CASSSSTGYTEAFF
V: TRBV5-4
size: .
D: TRBD1
J: TRBJ1-1

DNA: TGTGCCATTTCGTTTGGGGCTACGCAGTATTTT
CDR3: CAISFGATQYF
V: TRBV12-3/TRBV12-4
size: once
D: .
J: TRBJ2-3

DNA: TGTGCCAGCAGCTTAAGTAGTAGCAATCAGCCCCAGCATTTT
CDR3: CASSLSSSNQPQHF
V: TRBV7-9
size: .
D: .
J: TRBJ1-5

DNA: TGCGCCAGCAGTGACTCCGAAGGACTAGCGGGACGGTATTTT
CDR3: CASSDSEGLAGRYF
V: TRBV10-1
size: .
D: TRBD2
J: TRBJ2-3

DNA: TGTGCCAGCAGCTTAGCACCGACAGGGTGGGGAGGAGGCTACACCTTC
CDR3: CASSLAPTGWGGGYTF
V: TRBV7-2
size: .
D: TRBD1
J: TRBJ1-2

DNA: TGTGCCACCAGTGATCCCGGGGTTCCCCAGCATTTT
CDR3: CATSDPGVPQHF
V: TRBV24-1
size: .
D: .
J: TRBJ1-5

DNA: TGCGCCAGCAGCTTGGGCCCAGACAATGAGCAGTTCTTC
CDR3: CASSLGPDNEQFF
V: TRBV5-1
size: .
D: .
J: TRBJ2-1

DNA: TGTGCCAGCTCACCGGGGGGAAGCCAAGAGACCCAGTACTTC
CDR3: CASSPGGSQETQYF
V: TRBV18
size: .
D: .
J: TRBJ2-5

DNA: TGTGCCAGCAGCTCCCTAGCGGGACAGGGGACGCGGGAGCAGTACTTC
CDR3: CASSSLAGQGTREQYF
V: TRBV27
size: .
D: .
J: TRBJ2-7

DNA: TGTGCCAGCAGTTTGGATGGGGCGTACAATGAGCAGTTCTTC
CDR3: CASSLDGAYNEQFF
V: TRBV27
size: .
D: .
J: TRBJ2-1

DNA: TGCGCCAGCAGCCTCTCGGGACAGGGCGGTGATGGGCCCTATGGCTACACCTTC
CDR3: CASSLSGQGGDGPYGYTF
V: TRBV5-1
size: .
D: TRBD1
J: TRBJ1-2

DNA: TGTGCCAGCAGTTTTCTGGGAGGAGCTTTCTTT
CDR3: CASSFLGGAFF
V: TRBV28
size: .
D: .
J: TRBJ1-1

DNA: TGCAGCGTTGGTTCGGGGGGGAGTAATTCACCCCTCCACTTT
CDR3: CSVGSGGSNSPLHF
V: TRBV29-1
size: .
D: .
J: TRBJ1-6

DNA: TGTGCCAGCAGCGTAGACAGGGATGGAAACACCATATATTTT
CDR3: CASSVDRDGNTIYF
V: TRBV9
size: .
D: .
J: TRBJ1-3

DNA: TGTGCCAGTAAACGGGAAACTGAGCAGTTCTTC
CDR3: CASKRETEQFF
V: TRBV19
size: .
D: .
J: TRBJ2-1

DNA: TGCGCCAGCAGCCAACTAGCGGGCTACGAGCAGTACTTC
CDR3: CASSQLAGYEQYF
V: TRBV4-3
size: .
D: TRBD2
J: TRBJ2-7